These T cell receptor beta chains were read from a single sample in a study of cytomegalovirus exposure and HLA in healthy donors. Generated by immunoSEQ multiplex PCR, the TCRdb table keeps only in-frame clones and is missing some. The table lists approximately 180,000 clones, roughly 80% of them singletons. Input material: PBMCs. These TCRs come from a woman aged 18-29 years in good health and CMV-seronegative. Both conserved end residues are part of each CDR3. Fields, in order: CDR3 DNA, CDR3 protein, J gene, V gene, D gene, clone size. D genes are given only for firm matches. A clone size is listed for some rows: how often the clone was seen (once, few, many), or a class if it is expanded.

CDR3nt: TGTGCCAGCAGTGTAGACTACTACAATGAGCAGTTCTTC
CDR3aa: CASSVDYYNEQFF
j_gene: TRBJ2-1
v_gene: TRBV2
d_gene: NA
abundance: NA

CDR3nt: TGTGCCAGCAGCTTAGGTCCTAGCACAGATACGCAGTATTTT
CDR3aa: CASSLGPSTDTQYF
j_gene: TRBJ2-3
v_gene: TRBV13
d_gene: NA
abundance: NA

CDR3nt: TGCAGCGTCGATGGGGCCGATAGCTCCTACAATGAGCAGTTCTTC
CDR3aa: CSVDGADSSYNEQFF
j_gene: TRBJ2-1
v_gene: TRBV29-1
d_gene: NA
abundance: NA

CDR3nt: TGCGCCAGCAGGTTCTTAGCGGGCGAGAGCACAGATACGCAGTATTTT
CDR3aa: CASRFLAGESTDTQYF
j_gene: TRBJ2-3
v_gene: TRBV4-1
d_gene: TRBD2
abundance: NA

CDR3nt: TGCAGCGTAGGGACTAGCGGGAGCTCCTACGAGCAGTACTTC
CDR3aa: CSVGTSGSSYEQYF
j_gene: TRBJ2-7
v_gene: TRBV29-1
d_gene: TRBD2
abundance: NA

CDR3nt: TGTGCCAGCAGCTACATCAGCAGGGGGCAGGGCTACACCTTC
CDR3aa: CASSYISRGQGYTF
j_gene: TRBJ1-2
v_gene: TRBV6-6
d_gene: TRBD1
abundance: NA

CDR3nt: TGTGCCAGCAGCGTAAGTCTTCGGGATCGGGACAGTAGGAGACGTACCCAGTACTTC
CDR3aa: CASSVSLRDRDSRRRTQYF
j_gene: TRBJ2-5
v_gene: TRBV9
d_gene: TRBD1
abundance: once

CDR3nt: TGTGCCAGCAGCCCCGGGGGAAAGGTAGGCACTGAAGCTTTCTTT
CDR3aa: CASSPGGKVGTEAFF
j_gene: TRBJ1-1
v_gene: TRBV7-2
d_gene: NA
abundance: once

CDR3nt: TGCAGCGTAACACCACATGACTGGGTGAACACCGGGGAGCTGTTTTTT
CDR3aa: CSVTPHDWVNTGELFF
j_gene: TRBJ2-2
v_gene: TRBV29-1
d_gene: NA
abundance: NA

CDR3nt: TGTGCCAGCAGCGCAGGACTAGCGGGAGGTAGTAACACCGGGGAGCTGTTTTTT
CDR3aa: CASSAGLAGGSNTGELFF
j_gene: TRBJ2-2
v_gene: TRBV9
d_gene: TRBD2
abundance: NA

CDR3nt: TGTGCCAGTAGTATCTTTTACGGGGGGCAAGCGAATGAGCAGTTCTTC
CDR3aa: CASSIFYGGQANEQFF
j_gene: TRBJ2-1
v_gene: TRBV19
d_gene: NA
abundance: NA

CDR3nt: TGTGCCAGCAGCCCCCGAGGGCAGGGGAAAGTTAACTATGGCTACACCTTC
CDR3aa: CASSPRGQGKVNYGYTF
j_gene: TRBJ1-2
v_gene: TRBV9
d_gene: NA
abundance: NA

CDR3nt: TGTGCCAGTAGTATCCCTCCGGGAAGGAACAGGGGTGATGAGCAGTTCTTC
CDR3aa: CASSIPPGRNRGDEQFF
j_gene: TRBJ2-1
v_gene: TRBV19
d_gene: TRBD1
abundance: NA

CDR3nt: TGTGCCAGCAGCTTAGGACAGGCCACTGAAGCTTTCTTT
CDR3aa: CASSLGQATEAFF
j_gene: TRBJ1-1
v_gene: TRBV7-9
d_gene: NA
abundance: NA

CDR3nt: TGTTCCAGCAGCCCCCCTAGGGGTGAAGCTTTCTTT
CDR3aa: CSSSPPRGEAFF
j_gene: TRBJ1-1
v_gene: TRBV7-9
d_gene: NA
abundance: NA

CDR3nt: TGTGCCAGCAGCCCAGAGGGAGATACGCAGTATTTT
CDR3aa: CASSPEGDTQYF
j_gene: TRBJ2-3
v_gene: TRBV9
d_gene: NA
abundance: NA

CDR3nt: TGTGCCAGCAGTGAGGCGGCTCTGGGGCCCCAGCATTTT
CDR3aa: CASSEAALGPQHF
j_gene: TRBJ1-5
v_gene: TRBV25-1
d_gene: NA
abundance: NA

CDR3nt: TGTGCCAGCAGCGTAGAAGCTAGCGGGTTTCAAGAGACCCAGTACTTC
CDR3aa: CASSVEASGFQETQYF
j_gene: TRBJ2-5
v_gene: TRBV9
d_gene: TRBD2
abundance: few

CDR3nt: TGTGCCAGTAGTATAGCATACCAAGAGACCCAGTACTTC
CDR3aa: CASSIAYQETQYF
j_gene: TRBJ2-5
v_gene: TRBV19
d_gene: NA
abundance: NA

CDR3nt: TGCGCCAGCAGCCAATCCCAGGGCCGACCCTACGAGCAGTACTTC
CDR3aa: CASSQSQGRPYEQYF
j_gene: TRBJ2-7
v_gene: TRBV4-3
d_gene: NA
abundance: NA

CDR3nt: TGTGCCAGCAGCATACAGGGCGGGAACACTGAAGCTTTCTTT
CDR3aa: CASSIQGGNTEAFF
j_gene: TRBJ1-1
v_gene: TRBV7-2
d_gene: NA
abundance: NA

CDR3nt: TGTGCCAGCAGTCCCGACACCGGGGAGCTGTTTTTT
CDR3aa: CASSPDTGELFF
j_gene: TRBJ2-2
v_gene: TRBV6-5
d_gene: NA
abundance: few

CDR3nt: TGTGCCAGCAGCTTAGTCGCGCTAGCGGGAGGCCGAAACATTCAGTACTTC
CDR3aa: CASSLVALAGGRNIQYF
j_gene: TRBJ2-4
v_gene: TRBV11-3
d_gene: TRBD2
abundance: NA

CDR3nt: TGTGCCAGCAGCCCGATCGGGGTGAACTATGGCTACACCTTC
CDR3aa: CASSPIGVNYGYTF
j_gene: TRBJ1-2
v_gene: TRBV13
d_gene: NA
abundance: NA

CDR3nt: TGTGCCAGCAGCTGGGAGGGGACAGATACGCAGTATTTT
CDR3aa: CASSWEGTDTQYF
j_gene: TRBJ2-3
v_gene: TRBV5-6
d_gene: TRBD2
abundance: NA

CDR3nt: TGCGCCAGCAGCGGGACAGGGGGCGCAGCTGAAGCTTTCTTT
CDR3aa: CASSGTGGAAEAFF
j_gene: TRBJ1-1
v_gene: TRBV4-1
d_gene: TRBD1
abundance: NA

CDR3nt: TGTGCCAGCAGATCTAGCGGGTCGAACACCGGGGAGCTGTTTTTT
CDR3aa: CASRSSGSNTGELFF
j_gene: TRBJ2-2
v_gene: TRBV28
d_gene: TRBD2
abundance: NA

CDR3nt: TGTGCCAGCAGGGATGCGGACAGGGTAGAGAGGGGGTACTACAATGAGCAGTTCTTC
CDR3aa: CASRDADRVERGYYNEQFF
j_gene: TRBJ2-1
v_gene: TRBV5-8
d_gene: TRBD1
abundance: once

CDR3nt: TGTGCCAGCAGTTTTCTTGGGCGGGAGCATGAGCAGTTCTTC
CDR3aa: CASSFLGREHEQFF
j_gene: TRBJ2-1
v_gene: TRBV27
d_gene: TRBD2
abundance: NA

CDR3nt: TGTGCCAGCAGCTTAGGGTTAGCGGGGGGATCCTACGAGCAGTACTTC
CDR3aa: CASSLGLAGGSYEQYF
j_gene: TRBJ2-7
v_gene: TRBV11-2
d_gene: TRBD2
abundance: NA

CDR3nt: TGTGCCAGCTCACCCCTGGCGGGAGACAATGAGCAGTTCTTC
CDR3aa: CASSPLAGDNEQFF
j_gene: TRBJ2-1
v_gene: TRBV18
d_gene: TRBD2
abundance: NA

CDR3nt: TGTGCCAGCAGAGAGACTGAAGCTTTCTTT
CDR3aa: CASRETEAFF
j_gene: TRBJ1-1
v_gene: TRBV28
d_gene: NA
abundance: NA

CDR3nt: TGTGCCAGTAGTGCCGGGACAGAACTCGCAACTAATGAAAAACTGTTTTTT
CDR3aa: CASSAGTELATNEKLFF
j_gene: TRBJ1-4
v_gene: TRBV19
d_gene: TRBD1
abundance: once

CDR3nt: TGTGCCAGCAGCGTAAGCACAGGGATCGACTATGGCTACACCTTC
CDR3aa: CASSVSTGIDYGYTF
j_gene: TRBJ1-2
v_gene: TRBV9
d_gene: NA
abundance: NA

CDR3nt: TGTGCCAGCAGTGAAGCAAACAGGGGTGCCCAGTACTTC
CDR3aa: CASSEANRGAQYF
j_gene: TRBJ2-5
v_gene: TRBV6-1
d_gene: TRBD1
abundance: NA

CDR3nt: TGTGCCACCCGCCCCGGGACAGCGTCCTACGAGCAGTACTTC
CDR3aa: CATRPGTASYEQYF
j_gene: TRBJ2-7
v_gene: TRBV15
d_gene: TRBD1
abundance: NA

CDR3nt: TGTGCCAGCAGTGCGAACCGGGGACAGGCCTTCTACAATGAGCAGTTCTTC
CDR3aa: CASSANRGQAFYNEQFF
j_gene: TRBJ2-1
v_gene: TRBV28
d_gene: TRBD1
abundance: NA

CDR3nt: TGTGCCAGCAGCTTCGTTCCAGGGTCACAAGAGACCCAGTACTTC
CDR3aa: CASSFVPGSQETQYF
j_gene: TRBJ2-5
v_gene: TRBV5-6
d_gene: NA
abundance: NA

CDR3nt: TGTGCCAGCAGTGATAATGCAGCAGATACGCAGTATTTT
CDR3aa: CASSDNAADTQYF
j_gene: TRBJ2-3
v_gene: TRBV25-1
d_gene: NA
abundance: NA

CDR3nt: TGCGCCAGCAGCTTGGGCGGGACTAGCGGGAGTATAGGTGAGCAGTTCTTC
CDR3aa: CASSLGGTSGSIGEQFF
j_gene: TRBJ2-1
v_gene: TRBV5-1
d_gene: TRBD2
abundance: NA

CDR3nt: TGTGCCTGTCGGCCTAGCGGGAGTCGCGAGCAGTACTTC
CDR3aa: CACRPSGSREQYF
j_gene: TRBJ2-7
v_gene: TRBV30
d_gene: TRBD2
abundance: NA

CDR3nt: TGTGCCAGCAGCTTACTGGGGACTAGCGGACTCCAAGAGACCCAGTACTTC
CDR3aa: CASSLLGTSGLQETQYF
j_gene: TRBJ2-5
v_gene: TRBV7-6
d_gene: TRBD2
abundance: NA

CDR3nt: TGCGCCAGCAGCGCTACTAGCGGTCCGAACACCGGGGAGCTGTTTTTT
CDR3aa: CASSATSGPNTGELFF
j_gene: TRBJ2-2
v_gene: TRBV5-1
d_gene: TRBD2
abundance: NA

CDR3nt: TGTGCCAGTAGTCGCGTTTCGACAGGAAACACCATATATTTT
CDR3aa: CASSRVSTGNTIYF
j_gene: TRBJ1-3
v_gene: TRBV19
d_gene: NA
abundance: NA

CDR3nt: TGTGCCAGCAGTTACAGGGGGGCCTACGAGCAGTACTTC
CDR3aa: CASSYRGAYEQYF
j_gene: TRBJ2-7
v_gene: TRBV27
d_gene: TRBD1
abundance: NA

CDR3nt: TGTGCCAGCAGTAACCGACTAGCGGGATTGGATGAGCAGTTCTTC
CDR3aa: CASSNRLAGLDEQFF
j_gene: TRBJ2-1
v_gene: TRBV28
d_gene: TRBD2
abundance: NA

CDR3nt: TGTGCCAGCAGTTTAGGCTCCGTCAGCACAGATACGCAGTATTTT
CDR3aa: CASSLGSVSTDTQYF
j_gene: TRBJ2-3
v_gene: TRBV28
d_gene: NA
abundance: NA

CDR3nt: TGTGCCAGCAGCTTATCAACCGGGACAGTGAACACTGAAGCTTTCTTT
CDR3aa: CASSLSTGTVNTEAFF
j_gene: TRBJ1-1
v_gene: TRBV11-2
d_gene: TRBD1
abundance: NA

CDR3nt: TGTGCCAGCAGCGTAGGGAGGGTTTTCACTGAAGCTTTCTTT
CDR3aa: CASSVGRVFTEAFF
j_gene: TRBJ1-1
v_gene: TRBV9
d_gene: NA
abundance: NA

CDR3nt: TGTGCCAGCAGCTTTCTAGGACAGGAAGGCACTGAAGCTTTCTTT
CDR3aa: CASSFLGQEGTEAFF
j_gene: TRBJ1-1
v_gene: TRBV11-2
d_gene: TRBD1
abundance: NA

CDR3nt: TGTGCCAGCAAGACAGGGTCGAACACCGGGGAGCTGTTTTTT
CDR3aa: CASKTGSNTGELFF
j_gene: TRBJ2-2
v_gene: TRBV6-1
d_gene: TRBD1
abundance: NA

CDR3nt: TGCGCCAGCGGCACGGGGAGCGGCACTGAAGCTTTCTTT
CDR3aa: CASGTGSGTEAFF
j_gene: TRBJ1-1
v_gene: TRBV5-1
d_gene: NA
abundance: NA

CDR3nt: TGTGCCAGCAGCTACAGGGGGTCCACTGAAGCTTTCTTT
CDR3aa: CASSYRGSTEAFF
j_gene: TRBJ1-1
v_gene: TRBV27
d_gene: TRBD1
abundance: NA

CDR3nt: TGTGCCAGCAGCTTCAGTGTTTCTGGGGCCAACGTCCTGACTTTC
CDR3aa: CASSFSVSGANVLTF
j_gene: TRBJ2-6
v_gene: TRBV5-4
d_gene: NA
abundance: NA

CDR3nt: TGCGCCAGCAGACTAGCGAGCTCCTACAATGAGCAGTTCTTC
CDR3aa: CASRLASSYNEQFF
j_gene: TRBJ2-1
v_gene: TRBV10-2
d_gene: TRBD2
abundance: many

CDR3nt: TGTGCCAGCAGCTGGGGACTAAAGAACACCGGGGAGCTGTTTTTT
CDR3aa: CASSWGLKNTGELFF
j_gene: TRBJ2-2
v_gene: TRBV11-3
d_gene: TRBD2
abundance: NA